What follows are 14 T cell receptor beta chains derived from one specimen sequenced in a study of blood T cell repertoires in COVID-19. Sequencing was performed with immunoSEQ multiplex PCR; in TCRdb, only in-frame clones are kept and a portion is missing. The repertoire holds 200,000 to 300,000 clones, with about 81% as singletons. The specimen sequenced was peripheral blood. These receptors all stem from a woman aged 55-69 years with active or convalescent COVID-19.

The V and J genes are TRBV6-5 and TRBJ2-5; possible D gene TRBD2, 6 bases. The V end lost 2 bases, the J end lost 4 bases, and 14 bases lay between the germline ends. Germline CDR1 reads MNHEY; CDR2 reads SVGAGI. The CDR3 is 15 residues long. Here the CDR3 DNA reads TGTGCCAGCAGTTACCGCGGGTTGGAGGGAGAGACCCAGTACTTC. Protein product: CASSYRGLEGETQYF.

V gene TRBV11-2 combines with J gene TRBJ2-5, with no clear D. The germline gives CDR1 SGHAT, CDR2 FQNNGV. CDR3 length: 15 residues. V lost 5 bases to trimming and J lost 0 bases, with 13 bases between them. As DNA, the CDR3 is TGTGCCAGCAGCCACCGGAGTAGCTACCAAGAGACCCAGTACTTC. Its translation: CASSHRSSYQETQYF.

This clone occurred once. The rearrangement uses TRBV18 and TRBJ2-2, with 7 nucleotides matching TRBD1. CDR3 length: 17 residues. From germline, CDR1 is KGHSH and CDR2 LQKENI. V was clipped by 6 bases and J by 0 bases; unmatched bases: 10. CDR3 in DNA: TGTGCCAGCTCGCCCCCTCCCGGGACAGCGAACACCGGGGAGCTGTTTTTT. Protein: CASSPPPGTANTGELFF.

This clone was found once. CDR3 sequence (DNA): TGCGCCAGCAGTCGCGGGACAGGGGAGGGTTGTAACACTGAAGCTTTCTTT. It translates to CASSRGTGEGCNTEAFF. The chain has TRBV23-1 and TRBJ1-1, with 10 nucleotides matching TRBD1. TRBV23-1 is classed as an ORF, of uncertain function. The CDR3 is made up of 17 amino acids. V lost 4 bases and J lost 2; bases outside the gene matches: 10.

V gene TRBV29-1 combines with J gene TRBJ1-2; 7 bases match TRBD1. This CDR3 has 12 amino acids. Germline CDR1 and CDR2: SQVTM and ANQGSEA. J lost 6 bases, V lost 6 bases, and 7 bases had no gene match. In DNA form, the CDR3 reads TGCAGCGTCGATGACAGGGTAGATGGCTACACCTTC. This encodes CSVDDRVDGYTF.

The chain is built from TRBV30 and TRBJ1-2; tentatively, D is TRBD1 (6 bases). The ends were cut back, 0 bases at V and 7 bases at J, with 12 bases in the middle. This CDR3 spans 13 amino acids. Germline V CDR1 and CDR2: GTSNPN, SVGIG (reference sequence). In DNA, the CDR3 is TGTGCCTGGAGTGTTGGGGGGGGCGGTGGCTACACCTTC. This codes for CAWSVGGGGGYTF. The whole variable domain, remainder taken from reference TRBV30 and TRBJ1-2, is SQTIHQWPATLVQPVGSPLSLECTVEGTSNPNLYWYRQAAGRGLQLLFYSVGIGQISSEVPQNLSASRPQDRQFILSSKKLLLSDSGFYLCAWSVGGGGGYTFGSGTRLTVV.

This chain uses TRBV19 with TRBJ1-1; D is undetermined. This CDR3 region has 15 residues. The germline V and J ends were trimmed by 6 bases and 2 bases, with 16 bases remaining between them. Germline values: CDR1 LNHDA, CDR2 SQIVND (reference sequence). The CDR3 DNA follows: TGTGCCAGTAGGCCCCCCCGGGTCCCCAACACTGAAGCTTTCTTT. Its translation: CASRPPRVPNTEAFF.

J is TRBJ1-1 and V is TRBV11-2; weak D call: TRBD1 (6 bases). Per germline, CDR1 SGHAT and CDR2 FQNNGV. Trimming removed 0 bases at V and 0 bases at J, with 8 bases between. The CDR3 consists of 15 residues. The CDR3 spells CASSLEGAVNTEAFF. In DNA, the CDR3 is TGTGCCAGCAGCTTAGAGGGGGCGGTGAACACTGAAGCTTTCTTT.

CDR3 in DNA: TGTGCCAGCAGCCAAGCGGGGACAGGTACCTACGAGCAGTACTTC. Protein sequence: CASSQAGTGTYEQYF. The V and J genes are TRBV3-1 (or the pseudogene TRBV3-2) and TRBJ2-7, with 8 bases lining up with TRBD1. Germline V gene data show CDR1 as LGHDT and CDR2 as YNNKEL (reference sequence). This CDR3 comprises 15 residues. The J segment lost 2 bases and the V segment lost 1 base, leaving 4 bases of the junction unmatched.

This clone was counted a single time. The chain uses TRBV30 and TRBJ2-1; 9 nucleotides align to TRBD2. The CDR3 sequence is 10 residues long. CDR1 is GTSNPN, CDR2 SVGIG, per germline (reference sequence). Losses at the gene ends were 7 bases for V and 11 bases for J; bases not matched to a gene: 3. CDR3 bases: TGTGCCTCAGGACTAGCGAAGCAGTTCTTC. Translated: CASGLAKQFF.

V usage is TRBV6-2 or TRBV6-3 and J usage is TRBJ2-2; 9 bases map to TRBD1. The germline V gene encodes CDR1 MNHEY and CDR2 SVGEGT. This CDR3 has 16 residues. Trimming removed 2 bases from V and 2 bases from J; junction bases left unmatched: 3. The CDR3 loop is CASSYGTGFNTGELFF. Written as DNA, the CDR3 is TGTGCCAGCAGTTACGGGACAGGGTTCAACACCGGGGAGCTGTTTTTT.

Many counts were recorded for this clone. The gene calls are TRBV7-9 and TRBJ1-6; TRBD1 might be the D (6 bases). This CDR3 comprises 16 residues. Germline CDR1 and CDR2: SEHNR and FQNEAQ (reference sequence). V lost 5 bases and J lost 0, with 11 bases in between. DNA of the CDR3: TGTGCCAGCAGCCCCACAGGGAGCTCCTATAATTCACCCCTCCACTTT. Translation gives CASSPTGSSYNSPLHF.

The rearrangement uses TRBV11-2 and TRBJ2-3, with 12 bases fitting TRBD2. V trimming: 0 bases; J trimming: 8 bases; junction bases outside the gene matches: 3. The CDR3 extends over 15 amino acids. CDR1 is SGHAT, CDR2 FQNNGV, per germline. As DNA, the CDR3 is TGTGCCAGCAGCTTAGACCCGACTAGCGGGGGTACGCAGTATTTT. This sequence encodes CASSLDPTSGGTQYF.

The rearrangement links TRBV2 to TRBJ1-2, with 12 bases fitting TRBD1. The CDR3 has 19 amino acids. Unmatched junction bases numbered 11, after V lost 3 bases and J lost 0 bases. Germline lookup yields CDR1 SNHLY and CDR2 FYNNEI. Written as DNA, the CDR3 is TGTGCCAGCAGTGATGGGAGGCCGGGACAGGGGGCTTCTAACTATGGCTACACCTTC. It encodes CASSDGRPGQGASNYGYTF.